The 22 T cell receptor beta chains listed next were all sequenced from one sample in a study of blood T cell repertoires in COVID-19. This table comes from immunoSEQ multiplex PCR, and its TCRdb copy is limited to in-frame clones, with some not included. The sample lists roughly 130,000 clones, approximately 86% occurring once. Sequencing was performed on PBMCs or T cells enriched from blood (not recorded which). The receptors stem from a woman in her forties or fifties who had recovered from COVID-19.

This clone was seen ten or more times. This chain connects TRBV19 to TRBJ1-2; TRBD1 is a possible D gene (6 bases). Trimming cost V 6 bases and J 4 bases, with 18 bases left between them. This CDR3 region has 15 residues. Germline CDR1 reads LNHDA; CDR2 reads SQIVND (reference sequence). DNA for the CDR3: TGTGCCAGTAGGGGACCGGACAGCTTGACCTATGGCTACACCTTC. This gives the protein CASRGPDSLTYGYTF.

This clone was seen just once. The chain has TRBV11-2 and TRBJ2-3; TRBD1 aligns across 10 bases. The CDR3 spans 16 residues. V shed 1 base, J shed 7 bases, and the junction held 8 bases outside the gene matches. Germline V gene sequence: CDR1 SGHAT, CDR2 FQNNGV. For the CDR3, the DNA is TGTGCCAGCAGCTTAGGTCCCGGGACAGGGGAAAATACGCAGTATTTT. Residues: CASSLGPGTGENTQYF.

The gene calls are TRBV19 and TRBJ2-7; possibly TRBD1 for D (5 bases). The CDR3 is 15 residues long. With 0 bases removed from V and 0 bases from J, the gap between germline ends came to 9 bases. CDR1 and CDR2 (germline): LNHDA, SQIVND (reference sequence). The CDR3 sequence is CASSIDLTGSYEQYF. CDR3 sequence (DNA): TGTGCCAGTAGTATAGATCTTACAGGCTCCTACGAGCAGTACTTC.

The chain employs TRBV5-4 and TRBJ2-1; 7 positions match TRBD2. Germline assignment: CDR1 SGHNT and CDR2 YYREEE (reference sequence). This CDR3 region has 16 residues. Germline trimming cut 0 bases from V and 5 bases from J; bases unmatched to any gene: 8. The CDR3 loop reads CASSLDGTTVHNEQFF. DNA of the CDR3: TGTGCCAGCAGCTTGGATGGGACTACCGTCCACAATGAGCAGTTCTTC.

The chain couples TRBV9 to TRBJ2-5, with 7 bases aligning to TRBD2. Trimming removed 4 bases from V and 2 bases from J; junction bases left unmatched: 8. CDR1 and CDR2 (germline): SGDLS, YYNGEE. This CDR3 spans 15 amino acids. The DNA of the CDR3 is TGTGCCAGCAGCCCCAGAGCGGGAACACAAGAGACCCAGTACTTC. Protein: CASSPRAGTQETQYF.

This clone was seen many times. V gene TRBV9 combines with J gene TRBJ2-2; D unresolved. With 1 base removed from V and 4 bases from J, the gap between germline ends came to 5 bases. The CDR3 consists of 13 residues. Germline V gene lookup returns CDR1 SGDLS and CDR2 YYNGEE. The CDR3 loop reads CASSVRGTGELFF. The CDR3, as DNA: TGTGCCAGCAGCGTACGAGGCACCGGGGAGCTGTTTTTT. The full variable domain, in which reference TRBV9 and TRBJ2-2 provide the parts outside the CDR3, is DSGVTQTPKHLITATGQRVTLRCSPRSGDLSVYWYQQSLDQGLQFLIQYYNGEERAKGNILERFSAQQFPDLHSELNLSSLELGDSALYFCASSVRGTGELFFGEGSRLTVL.

CDR3 bases: TGTGCCAGCAGCTTAGCGGCAACCAGGAGGGAGACCCAGTACTTC. Translating gives CASSLAATRRETQYF. The chain carries TRBV7-2 and TRBJ2-5; TRBD2 might be the D (5 bases). CDR1 and CDR2 (germline): SGHTA, FQGNSA. The CDR3 runs to 15 residues. The ends were cut back, 0 bases at V and 5 bases at J, with 13 bases in the middle.

The chain is built from TRBV4-1 and TRBJ1-3; no definite D call. Trimming removed 4 bases from V and 1 base from J, with 8 bases in between. CDR3 size: 14 residues. Germline V gene lookup returns CDR1 MGHRA and CDR2 YSYEKL. CDR3 sequence reads: CASSPILSGNTIYF. The CDR3, as DNA: TGCGCCAGCAGCCCAATACTGTCTGGAAACACCATATATTTT.

V usage is TRBV10-1 and J usage is TRBJ1-6; a weak D match, TRBD1 (6 bases). Trimming pared 4 bases from V and 7 bases from J, leaving 11 bases between. The CDR3 sequence is 14 residues long. Germline lookup yields CDR1 WNHNN and CDR2 SYGVQD (reference sequence). CDR3 sequence: CASSGGGGNSPLHF. As DNA, the CDR3 is TGCGCCAGCAGTGGGGGGGGCGGGAATTCACCCCTCCACTTT.

The chain recombines TRBV28 with TRBJ2-5; maybe TRBD1 (5 bases). Trimming removed 2 bases at V and 4 bases at J, with 8 bases between. The CDR3 contains 13 residues. Germline values: CDR1 MDHEN, CDR2 SYDVKM. DNA for the CDR3: TGTGCCAGCAGTTTAGGCAGGGTAGAGACCCAGTACTTC. Protein sequence: CASSLGRVETQYF.

Regarding this clone: The same CDR3 can be traced to other DNA sequences in this sample. The chain couples TRBV5-1 to TRBJ2-1, with D maybe TRBD2 (6 bases). V lost 0 bases and J 0 bases, leaving 13 bases between the germline ends. Germline values: CDR1 SGHRS, CDR2 YFSETQ. The CDR3 is 17 amino acids. Written as DNA, the CDR3 is TGCGCCAGCAGCTTGGTTGCGGGGTTAAGCTCCTACAATGAGCAGTTCTTC. It yields the protein CASSLVAGLSSYNEQFF. The whole variable domain, filled in from reference TRBV5-1 and TRBJ2-1, reads KAGVTQTPRYLIKTRGQQVTLSCSPISGHRSVSWYQQTPGQGLQFLFEYFSETQRNKGNFPGRFSGRQFSNSRSEMNVSTLELGDSALYLCASSLVAGLSSYNEQFFGPGTRLTVL.

The V and J genes are TRBV19 and TRBJ1-1; tentatively, D is TRBD1 (5 bases). The V end was cut by 2 bases, the J end by 0 bases, with 13 bases between. The CDR3 is 16 amino acids. CDR1 and CDR2 from the germline V gene are LNHDA and SQIVND (reference sequence). The CDR3 spells CASSIYGGALNTEAFF. CDR3 sequence (DNA): TGTGCCAGTAGTATATATGGAGGGGCGCTGAACACTGAAGCTTTCTTT.

J is TRBJ1-4 and V is TRBV6-5; the match to TRBD1 covers 7 bases. The CDR3 contains 14 residues. From germline, CDR1 is MNHEY and CDR2 SVGAGI. Germline trimming cut 1 base from V and 8 bases from J; bases unmatched to any gene: 4. CDR3 nucleotides: TGTGCCAGCAGTTACTACAGGGGCGTAGAAAAACTGTTTTTT. Residues: CASSYYRGVEKLFF.

V is TRBV5-4 and J is TRBJ2-7; tentatively, D is TRBD2 (6 bases). CDR3 size: 12 residues. V dropped 4 bases and J dropped 2 bases, with 7 bases sitting between them. The germline gives CDR1 SGHNT, CDR2 YYREEE (reference sequence). The CDR3 protein is CASSGEAYEQYF. CDR3 bases: TGTGCCAGCAGCGGGGAGGCCTACGAGCAGTACTTC.

J is TRBJ1-4 and V is TRBV7-2; 8 bases fit TRBD1. CDR1 is SGHTA and CDR2 is FQGNSA in the germline V gene. Trimming at V came to 4 bases and at J to 0 bases, leaving 7 bases not matched to a gene. CDR3 length: 17 residues. DNA of the CDR3: TGTGCCAGCAGCTCCGGACAGGGTCGGGCAACTAATGAAAAACTGTTTTTT. This translates into CASSSGQGRATNEKLFF.

This clone was seen only a few times. The chain employs TRBV2 and TRBJ1-3; D unresolved. The CDR3 loop spans 16 amino acids. Germline CDR1 is SNHLY and CDR2 is FYNNEI. Trimming removed 5 bases at V and 4 bases at J, with 18 bases between. Here the CDR3 reads CASSTRSGVAGNTIYF. The CDR3 DNA sequence: TGTGCCAGCAGTACCCGTAGTGGGGTAGCGGGAAACACCATATATTTT.

The chain employs TRBV21-1 and TRBJ2-2; the listed D gene, TRBD2, was not tested against the DNA. TRBV21-1 has pseudogene status. CDR3 length: 15 amino acids. The CDR3 bases are TGTGCCAGCAGCGGCCGAAGACTAAATCCCGGGGAGCTGTTTTTT. Translation gives CASSGRRLNPGELFF.

The chain is built from TRBV5-4 and TRBJ2-1, with 13 bases matching TRBD2. The CDR3 consists of 17 residues. CDR1 SGHNT and CDR2 YYREEE come from the germline V gene (reference sequence). Trimming cost V 4 bases and J 5 bases; bases outside gene matches: 9. DNA for the CDR3: TGTGCCAGCAGCCAGACTAGCGGGGGGTCGATAAACAATGAGCAGTTCTTC. This encodes CASSQTSGGSINNEQFF.

The CDR3 DNA is TGTGCCAGCAGCTGGACAGGGGAAAGCTATGGCTACACCTTC. Encoded protein: CASSWTGESYGYTF. V gene TRBV7-9 combines with J gene TRBJ1-2; TRBD1 matches 9 bases. J gave up 4 bases and V 4 bases, and 4 bases lay outside the gene matches. Germline assignment: CDR1 SEHNR and CDR2 FQNEAQ (reference sequence). The CDR3 loop spans 14 amino acids. Based on the CDR3 plus reference TRBV7-9 and TRBJ1-2, the full variable domain is DTGVSQNPRHKITKRGQNVTFRCDPISEHNRLYWYRQTLGQGPEFLTYFQNEAQLEKSRLLSDRFSAERPKGSFSTLEIQRTEQGDSAMYLCASSWTGESYGYTFGSGTRLTVV.

The chain couples TRBV5-6 to TRBJ1-3; TRBD1 matches at 9 bases. The CDR3 covers 15 residues. Germline V gives CDR1 SGHDT, CDR2 YYEEEE. The V gene end was trimmed by 1 base and the J gene end by 3 bases; junction bases not matched to a gene: 2. CDR3 coding DNA: TGTGCCAGCAGCTTGTACAGGGGGCTTGGAAACACCATATATTTT. Its protein is CASSLYRGLGNTIYF.

The gene calls are TRBV13 and TRBJ2-7; 10 bases map to TRBD1. This CDR3 has 16 amino acids. The trim removed 3 bases at V and 1 base at J, leaving 6 bases unmatched. Germline values: CDR1 PRHDT, CDR2 FYEKMQ (reference sequence). CDR3: CASSFRDRGLSYEQYF. The CDR3 DNA reads TGTGCCAGCAGCTTTAGAGACAGGGGGCTTTCCTACGAGCAGTACTTC.

This chain's CDR3 is CASSAPQDYTYEQYF. In nucleotides, the CDR3 is TGTGCCAGCAGCGCCCCGCAGGACTATACCTACGAGCAGTACTTC. The chain couples TRBV7-9 to TRBJ2-7; possible D gene TRBD2, 6 bases. The V end was cut by 5 bases, the J end by 2 bases, with 16 bases between. Germline lookup yields CDR1 SEHNR and CDR2 FQNEAQ (reference sequence). The length of the CDR3 is 15 residues.